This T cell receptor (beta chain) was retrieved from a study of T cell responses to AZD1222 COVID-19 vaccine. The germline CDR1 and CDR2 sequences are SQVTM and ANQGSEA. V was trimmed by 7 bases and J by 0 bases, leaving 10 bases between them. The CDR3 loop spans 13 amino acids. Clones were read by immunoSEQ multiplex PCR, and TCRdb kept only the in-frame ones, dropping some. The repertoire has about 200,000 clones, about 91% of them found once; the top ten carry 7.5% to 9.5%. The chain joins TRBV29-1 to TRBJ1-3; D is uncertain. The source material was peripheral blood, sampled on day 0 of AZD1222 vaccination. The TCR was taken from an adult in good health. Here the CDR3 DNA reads TGCAGCGCCTCGACGGTCTCTGGAAACACCATATATTTT. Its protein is CSASTVSGNTIYF.